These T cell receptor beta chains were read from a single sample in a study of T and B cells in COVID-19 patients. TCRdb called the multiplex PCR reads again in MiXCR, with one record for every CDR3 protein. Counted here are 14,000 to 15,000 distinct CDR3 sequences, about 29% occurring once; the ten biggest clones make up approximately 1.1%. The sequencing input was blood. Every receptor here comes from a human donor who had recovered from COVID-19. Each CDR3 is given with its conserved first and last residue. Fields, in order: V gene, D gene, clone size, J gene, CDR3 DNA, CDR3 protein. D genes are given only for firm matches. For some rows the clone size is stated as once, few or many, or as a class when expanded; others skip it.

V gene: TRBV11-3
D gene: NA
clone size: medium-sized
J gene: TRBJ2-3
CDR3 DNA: TGTGCCAGCAGCGACCGAGATACGCAGTATTTT
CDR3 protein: CASSDRDTQYF

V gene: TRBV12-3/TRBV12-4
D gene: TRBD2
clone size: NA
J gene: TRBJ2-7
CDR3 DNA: TGTGCCAGCAGCCCTAGCGGGTACGAGCAGTACTTC
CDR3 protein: CASSPSGYEQYF

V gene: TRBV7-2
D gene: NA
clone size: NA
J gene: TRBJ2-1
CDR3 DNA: TGTGCCAGCAGTCCGGCCGCAGGTCCCCACGGGCAGTTCTTC
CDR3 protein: CASSPAAGPHGQFF

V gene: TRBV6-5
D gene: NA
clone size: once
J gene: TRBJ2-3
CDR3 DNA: TGTGCCAGCGCGAGTGGGGGCAATATTGTGGATACGCAGTATTTT
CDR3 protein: CASASGGNIVDTQYF

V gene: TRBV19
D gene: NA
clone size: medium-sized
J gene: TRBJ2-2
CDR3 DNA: TGTGCCAGTAGTATTATTCCAGGGAGGACCGGGGAGCTGTTTTTT
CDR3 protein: CASSIIPGRTGELFF

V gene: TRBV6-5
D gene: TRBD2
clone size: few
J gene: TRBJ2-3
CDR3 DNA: TGTGCCAGCACCCTGTTCGGCGGGAGGGAGTTTAGCACAGATACGCAGTATTTT
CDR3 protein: CASTLFGGREFSTDTQYF

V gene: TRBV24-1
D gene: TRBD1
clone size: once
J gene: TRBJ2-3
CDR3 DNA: TGTGCCACCACCGAGGGACAGGGATTCACAGATACGCAGTATTTT
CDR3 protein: CATTEGQGFTDTQYF

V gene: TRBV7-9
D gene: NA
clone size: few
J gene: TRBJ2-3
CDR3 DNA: TGTGCCAGCAGCTTAGGGGGACCGGGTACGCAGTATTTT
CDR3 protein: CASSLGGPGTQYF

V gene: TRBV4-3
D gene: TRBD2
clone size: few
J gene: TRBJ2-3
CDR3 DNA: TGCGCCAGCAGCCAACAAACTAGCGGGATTACAGATACGCAGTATTTT
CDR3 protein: CASSQQTSGITDTQYF

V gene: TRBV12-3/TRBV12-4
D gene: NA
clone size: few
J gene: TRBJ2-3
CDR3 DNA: TGTGCCAGCAGTTTAGGCTTTAGGGCGTCAGATACGCAGTATTTT
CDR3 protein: CASSLGFRASDTQYF

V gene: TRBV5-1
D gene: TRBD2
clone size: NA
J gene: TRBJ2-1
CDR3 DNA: TGTGCCAGCAGCCCGGTCCGGGGGGGAGGTAATGAGCAGTTCTTC
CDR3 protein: CASSPVRGGGNEQFF

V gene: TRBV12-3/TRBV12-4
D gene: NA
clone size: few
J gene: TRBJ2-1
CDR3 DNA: TGTGCCAGCAGTTTCACTACCACCTACAATGAGCAGTTCTTC
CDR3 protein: CASSFTTTYNEQFF

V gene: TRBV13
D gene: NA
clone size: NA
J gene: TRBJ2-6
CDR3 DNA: TGTGCCAGCAGCTCGCCTAGCGATACCCTCTCCCCCGCTGGGGCCAACGTCCTGACTTTC
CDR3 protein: CASSSPSDTLSPAGANVLTF

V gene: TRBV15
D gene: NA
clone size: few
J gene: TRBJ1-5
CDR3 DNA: TGTGCCACCAGCAGAGAACAGGGCAATCAGCCCCAGCATTTT
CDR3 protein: CATSREQGNQPQHF

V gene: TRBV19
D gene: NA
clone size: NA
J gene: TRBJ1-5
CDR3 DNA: TGTGCCAGTAGTAACCGACCTTTGGCCGGTCAGCCCCAGCATTTT
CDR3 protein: CASSNRPLAGQPQHF

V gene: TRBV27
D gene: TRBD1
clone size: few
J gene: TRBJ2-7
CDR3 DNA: TGTGCCAGCAGTTTCAGTACCGGGACAGTGAACGAGCAGTACTTC
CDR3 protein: CASSFSTGTVNEQYF

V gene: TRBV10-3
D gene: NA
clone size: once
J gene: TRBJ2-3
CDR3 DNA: TGTGCCTCCCGGACAGAATACACAGATACGCAGTATTTT
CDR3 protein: CASRTEYTDTQYF

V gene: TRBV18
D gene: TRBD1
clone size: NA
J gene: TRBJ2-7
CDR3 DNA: TGTGCCAGCTCACTACAGGGGGCGAGGGAGCAGTACTTC
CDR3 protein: CASSLQGAREQYF

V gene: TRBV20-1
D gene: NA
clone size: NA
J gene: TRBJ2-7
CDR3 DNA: TGCAGTGCTAGAGCGGGTGACCAGTACTTC
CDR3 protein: CSARAGDQYF

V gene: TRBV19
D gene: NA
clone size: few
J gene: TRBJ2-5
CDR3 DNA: TGTGCCAGCCGTCCCGGCAGGGGCCAGTTAGGGCAACAAGAGACCCAGTACTTC
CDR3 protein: CASRPGRGQLGQQETQYF

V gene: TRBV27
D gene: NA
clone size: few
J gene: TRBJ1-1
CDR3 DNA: TGTGCCAGCAGTTTAGCCGGAAGTGAAGCTTTCTTT
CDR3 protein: CASSLAGSEAFF

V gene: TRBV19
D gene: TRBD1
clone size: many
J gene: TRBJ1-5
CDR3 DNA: TGTGCCAGTAGTATAGGGACAGGGGGCAATCAGCCCCAGCATTTT
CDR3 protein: CASSIGTGGNQPQHF

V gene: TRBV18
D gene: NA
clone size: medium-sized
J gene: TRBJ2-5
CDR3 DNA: TGTGCCAGCTCACCACCGTCGGAGACCCAGTACTTC
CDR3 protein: CASSPPSETQYF

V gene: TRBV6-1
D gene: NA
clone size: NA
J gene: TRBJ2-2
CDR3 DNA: TGTGCCATCAGATCCATAGGGGGGGTGAGGGCCGGGGAGCTGTTTTTT
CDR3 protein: CAIRSIGGVRAGELFF

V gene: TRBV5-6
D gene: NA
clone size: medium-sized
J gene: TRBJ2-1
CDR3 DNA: TGTGCCAGCAGCTTCCGGACCAGCTCCTACAATGAGCAGTTCTTC
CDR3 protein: CASSFRTSSYNEQFF

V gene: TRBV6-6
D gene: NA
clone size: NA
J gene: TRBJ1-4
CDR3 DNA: TGTGCCAGCAGTTTTTCGAGCTTTAATGAAAAACTGTTTTTT
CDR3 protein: CASSFSSFNEKLFF

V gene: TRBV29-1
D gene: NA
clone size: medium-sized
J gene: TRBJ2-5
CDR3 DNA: TGCAGCGTTGAAGAGGGAGAGACCCAGTACTTC
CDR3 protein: CSVEEGETQYF

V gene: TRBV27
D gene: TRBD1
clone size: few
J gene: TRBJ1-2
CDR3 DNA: TGTGCCAGCAGTTTATTGGGGGACAGCTATGGCTACACCTTC
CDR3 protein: CASSLLGDSYGYTF

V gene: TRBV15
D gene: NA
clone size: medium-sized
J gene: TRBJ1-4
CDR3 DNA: TGTGCCACCAGCTTTCCGACACGGGGGGATGAAAAACTGTTTTTT
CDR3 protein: CATSFPTRGDEKLFF

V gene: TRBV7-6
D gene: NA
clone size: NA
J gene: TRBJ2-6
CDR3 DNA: TGTGCCAGCAGCCCTAGGCAGGACTCTGGGGCCAACGTCCTGACTTTC
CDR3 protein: CASSPRQDSGANVLTF

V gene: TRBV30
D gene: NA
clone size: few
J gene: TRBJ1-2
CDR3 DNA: TGTGCCTGGAGTTCGGGCGGGCCCAATGGCTACACCTTC
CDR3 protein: CAWSSGGPNGYTF

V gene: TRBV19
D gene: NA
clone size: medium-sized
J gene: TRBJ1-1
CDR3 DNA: TGTGCCAGTACCGATCGGATCTCCCTGAGGACTGAAGCTTTCTTT
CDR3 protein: CASTDRISLRTEAFF

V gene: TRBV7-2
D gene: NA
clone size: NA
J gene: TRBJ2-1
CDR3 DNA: TGTGCCAGCAGCCCCCCAGTGAGGCCTCCCTACAATGAGCAGTTCTTC
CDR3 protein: CASSPPVRPPYNEQFF

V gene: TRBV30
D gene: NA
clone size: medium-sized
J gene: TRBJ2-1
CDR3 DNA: TGTGCCTGGAAAGGCCTAAGGGTCGACAATGAGCAGTTCTTC
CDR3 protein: CAWKGLRVDNEQFF

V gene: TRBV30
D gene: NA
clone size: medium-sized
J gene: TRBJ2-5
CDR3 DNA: TGTGCCTGGAGTACCTTGGGGGAGACCCAGTACTTC
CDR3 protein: CAWSTLGETQYF

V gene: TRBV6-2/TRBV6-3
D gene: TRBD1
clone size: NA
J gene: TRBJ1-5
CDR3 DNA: TGTGCCAGCAGCCGGGACAGATCCAATCAGCCCCAGCATTTT
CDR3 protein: CASSRDRSNQPQHF

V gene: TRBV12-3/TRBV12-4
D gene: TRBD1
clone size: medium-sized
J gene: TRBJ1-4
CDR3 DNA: TGTGCCAGCACCAGGACAGGGAGGGACGAAAAACTGTTTTTT
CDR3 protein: CASTRTGRDEKLFF

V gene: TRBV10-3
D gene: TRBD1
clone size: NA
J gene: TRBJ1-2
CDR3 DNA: TGTGCCATCAGTGAATGGGACAGAGGAACCTCTGGCTACACCTTC
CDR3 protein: CAISEWDRGTSGYTF

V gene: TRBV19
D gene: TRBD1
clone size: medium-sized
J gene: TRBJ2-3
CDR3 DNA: TGTGCCAGCGGAAAGGGACAGGGAAACACAGATACGCAGTATTTT
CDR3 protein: CASGKGQGNTDTQYF

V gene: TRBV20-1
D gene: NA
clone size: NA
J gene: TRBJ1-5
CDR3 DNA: TGCAGTGCTAGAGATCTGGGTGGAATCAGTGTCGATCAGCCCCAGCATTTT
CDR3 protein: CSARDLGGISVDQPQHF

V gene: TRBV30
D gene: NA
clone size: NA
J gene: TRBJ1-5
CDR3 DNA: TGTGCCTGGAGTGTATTGGGGGGCGAGGGTCAGCCCCAGCATTTT
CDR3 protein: CAWSVLGGEGQPQHF

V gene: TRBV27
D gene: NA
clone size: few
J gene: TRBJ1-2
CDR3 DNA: TGTGCCAGCAGTTTATATGGGACAACTAACTATGGCTACACCTTC
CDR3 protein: CASSLYGTTNYGYTF

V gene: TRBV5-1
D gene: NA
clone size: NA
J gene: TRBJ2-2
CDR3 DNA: TGCGCCAGCAGCTTGGAACGCACGAACACCGGGGAGCTGTTTTTT
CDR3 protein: CASSLERTNTGELFF

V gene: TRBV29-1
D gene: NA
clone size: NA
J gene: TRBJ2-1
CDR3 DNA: TGCAGCGTTGACGGGGTTGGCAATGAGCAGTTCTTC
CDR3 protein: CSVDGVGNEQFF

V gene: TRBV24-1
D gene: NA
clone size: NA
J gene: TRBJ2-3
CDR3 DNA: TGTGCCACCAGTGTCGTGCGAGGGGTCACAGATACGCAGTATTTT
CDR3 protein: CATSVVRGVTDTQYF

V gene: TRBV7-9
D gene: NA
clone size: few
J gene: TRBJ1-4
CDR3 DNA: TGTGCCAGCAGCTTCGGCAGGGAGGATTTCGAAAAACTGTTTTTT
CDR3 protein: CASSFGREDFEKLFF

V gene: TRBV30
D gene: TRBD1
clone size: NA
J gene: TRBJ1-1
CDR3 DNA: TGTGCCTGGAGTGGGGGACAGCTGAACACTGAAGCTTTCTTT
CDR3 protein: CAWSGGQLNTEAFF

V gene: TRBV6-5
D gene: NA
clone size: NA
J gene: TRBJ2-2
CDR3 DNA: TGTGCCAGCAGTTACCGAAGTGGGGGGACCGGGGAGCTGTTTTTT
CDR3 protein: CASSYRSGGTGELFF

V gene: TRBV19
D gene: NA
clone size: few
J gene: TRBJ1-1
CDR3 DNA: TGTGCCGTGAAAAGGGACACCTCAGGGGAAGCTTTCTTT
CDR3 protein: CAVKRDTSGEAFF

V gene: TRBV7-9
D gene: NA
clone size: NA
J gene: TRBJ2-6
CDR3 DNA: TGTGCCAGCAGCTTGGGGACATCTGGGGCCAACGTCCTGACTTTC
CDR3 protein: CASSLGTSGANVLTF